This T cell receptor (beta chain) was documented in a study of T-cell reconstitution after alpha-beta-depleted transplantation in children (dated by TCRdb to 2016 to 2017). Regarding the research as a whole: Using TCR repertoire profiling, the study followed T-cell immune reconstitution in a quantitative way in children after TCRalphabeta/CD19-depleted allogeneic hematopoietic cell transplantation. Overall results and qualifications from the work: In some patients, high TCRbeta diversity at day 60 was attributed to recipient T cells and intrathymic progenitors that had survived conditioning. Apparently early alphabetaT-cell count recovery about two months after transplant reportedly relied on only several hundred rapidly expanded clones derived from non-depleted graft cells. Over subsequent months, a decline in hyperexpanded clone frequencies was noted, and after one year, T-cell counts and TCRbeta diversity were mostly ascribed to newly produced T cells.

The library was obtained by PCR. The instrument given in TCRdb is Illumina HiSeq 2500. TCR library preparation used molecular barcoding, with unique molecular identifiers applied to normalize quantification of the TCRbeta repertoire. TCRdb reprocessed the public reads (quality trimming at Q25 with fastp, clone calling with MiXCR) and kept in-frame beta chains. Each CDR3 protein appears once, grouped with its most common genes and DNA. The sample table contains approximately 220,000 distinct CDR3 sequences; only one count was recorded for about 15% of them. The top ten hold around two fifths of the sample. Between the V and J ends, shortened by 5 bases and 5 bases respectively, the junction contains 12 bases. Counted from cysteine to phenylalanine, this CDR3 has 13 amino acids. The DNA shown is the 39-base CDR3, in frame from base 1. Based on the germline V gene, the CDR1 and CDR2 sequences are LGHNA and YSLEER.

The sample's treatment or condition label, decoded: allogeneic hematopoietic cell transplantation with graft depleted of TCRalphabeta T cells and CD19 B cells. TCRalphabeta/CD19-depleted allogeneic hematopoietic cell grafts were given to the transplant recipients, all of whom were children. There are a few counts of this clonotype. Its antigen is still unknown. Base qualities are missing; no much larger clone stands one base away. Recombination connected TRBV4-3 to TRBJ2-5, with TRBD2 as a weak D call on 6 bases. The sequenced sample was PBMCs, mostly from graft donor cells, obtained 360 days after TCRalphabeta/CD19-depleted stem cell transplant. This TCR came from a male patient under 10 years old who had a stem cell transplant for acute lymphoblastic leukemia, so the T cells may come from the graft donor. The CDR3 region has the sequence CASSWTKGETQYF. The sequenced DNA: TGCGCCAGCAGCTGGACTAAGGGGGAGACCCAGTACTTC.